What follows are 21 T cell receptor beta chains derived from one specimen sequenced in a study of Tregs in tolerant kidney transplant recipients. Antigens for these TCRs are unknown. Data came from immunoSEQ multiplex PCR; TCRdb stores just in-frame clones and leaves some out. The sample yields 35,000 to 50,000 clones, 95% to 96% seen once. Sequenced material: Tregs from blood cultured with allogeneic cells. The receptors were sampled from a human donor in good health.

J is TRBJ2-7 and V is TRBV28; tentatively, D is TRBD1 (6 bases). Looked up from germline, CDR1 is MDHEN and CDR2 is SYDVKM. The CDR3 is 14 amino acids. Trimming removed 3 bases from V and 2 bases from J, with 11 bases in between. This CDR3 reads CASSLGRGTYEQYF. The DNA of the CDR3 is TGTGCCAGCAGTTTGGGTAGGGGGACCTACGAGCAGTACTTC. The whole variable domain, remainder taken from reference TRBV28 and TRBJ2-7, is DVKVTQSSRYLVKRTGEKVFLECVQDMDHENMFWYRQDPGLGLRLIYFSYDVKMKEKGDIPEGYSVSREKKERFSLILESASTNQTSMYLCASSLGRGTYEQYFGPGTRLTVT.

This sequence joins TRBV30 and TRBJ2-5; 10 nucleotides agree with TRBD2. The junction had 4 bases not matched to a gene; V was cut back by 0 bases and J by 0 bases. The CDR3 is 16 amino acids. From germline, CDR1 is GTSNPN and CDR2 SVGIG (reference sequence). The CDR3 DNA reads TGTGCCTGGAGTGTACTACTAGCGGGGTACCAAGAGACCCAGTACTTC. Its translation: CAWSVLLAGYQETQYF.

The genes are TRBV9 and TRBJ2-2, with TRBD2 matching over 8 bases. The CDR3 is made up of 17 amino acids. The junction had 11 bases not matched to a gene; V was cut back by 2 bases and J by 5 bases. Germline V gene sequence: CDR1 SGDLS, CDR2 YYNGEE. Here the CDR3 reads CASSVRPAGVQTGELFF. CDR3 nucleotide sequence: TGTGCCAGCAGCGTCCGGCCAGCGGGAGTTCAGACCGGGGAGCTGTTTTTT.

The count of this clone is one. As DNA, the CDR3 is TGTGCCAGCAGTTTAGGACTAGCGGGGAGCCGTTTTGACGAGCAGTACTTC. Protein: CASSLGLAGSRFDEQYF. The gene calls are TRBV27 and TRBJ2-7, with 12 bases fitting TRBD2. Losses at the gene ends were 2 bases for V and 5 bases for J; bases not matched to a gene: 10. The CDR3 spans 17 residues. Per germline, CDR1 MNHEY and CDR2 SMNVEV (reference sequence).

This clone was seen just once. The chain uses TRBV5-1 and TRBJ2-3; the D gene is possibly TRBD2 (6 bases). CDR1 is SGHRS and CDR2 is YFSETQ in the germline V gene. This CDR3 region has 17 residues. V was trimmed by 4 bases and J by 1 base, leaving 19 bases between them. Here the CDR3 DNA reads TGCGCCAGCAGCCTCGAGGGGCGGGGACTGCGCACAGATACGCAGTATTTT. Translated, it gives CASSLEGRGLRTDTQYF.

The chain has TRBV7-2 and TRBJ1-2, with 10 bases matching TRBD1. The J segment lost 5 bases and the V segment lost 6 bases, leaving 6 bases of the junction unmatched. CDR3 length equals 14 residues. Germline V lookup: CDR1 SGHTA, CDR2 FQGNSA. CDR3 sequence (DNA): TGTGCCAGCAGGCCAGACAGGGGGCTGTATGGCTACACCTTC. Amino acid sequence: CASRPDRGLYGYTF.

V usage is TRBV5-1 and J usage is TRBJ1-4, with D possibly being TRBD1 (5 bases). Germline CDR1 SGHRS, CDR2 YFSETQ. CDR3 size: 16 residues. Trimming removed 0 bases at V and 2 bases at J, with 11 bases between. CDR3 in amino acids: CASSLVGGSTNEKLFF. In nucleotides, the CDR3 is TGCGCCAGCAGCTTGGTGGGGGGATCGACTAATGAAAAACTGTTTTTT.

This clone is a singleton in its sample. The chain is built from TRBV19 and TRBJ2-6; the match to TRBD2 covers 10 bases. The CDR3 extends over 17 amino acids. CDR1 and CDR2 (germline): LNHDA, SQIVND (reference sequence). V lost 8 bases to trimming and J lost 0 bases; unmatched junction nucleotides: 7. The DNA for the CDR3 is TGTGCCAGTGAGGATGGACTAGCGGACTCTGGGGCCAACGTCCTGACTTTC. Translation: CASEDGLADSGANVLTF.

The V gene is TRBV5-5, the J gene TRBJ1-2; TRBD1 aligns across 10 bases. In germline, CDR1 is SGHKS, CDR2 YYEKEE (reference sequence). The V segment lost 4 bases and the J segment 0 bases; nucleotides outside the gene matches: 3. The CDR3 has 15 amino acids. The CDR3 DNA sequence: TGTGCCAGCAGCCGGACAGGGGGGCCTAACTATGGCTACACCTTC. Translation: CASSRTGGPNYGYTF.

This sequence joins TRBV7-9 and TRBJ1-4, with 12 nucleotides matching TRBD1. The CDR3 has 16 amino acids. The J segment lost 5 bases and the V segment lost 5 bases, leaving 6 bases of the junction unmatched. The V gene's germline CDR1 is SEHNR and CDR2 FQNEAQ (reference sequence). The CDR3: CASSRDRGHLNEKLFF. DNA for the CDR3: TGTGCCAGCAGCAGGGACAGGGGGCATCTGAATGAAAAACTGTTTTTT.

The chain recombines TRBV30 with TRBJ2-3; 8 positions agree with TRBD2. The CDR3 runs to 16 residues. Germline trimming cut 3 bases from V and 2 bases from J; bases unmatched to any gene: 10. CDR1 GTSNPN and CDR2 SVGIG come from the germline V gene (reference sequence). This CDR3 is CAWRQGLAGFTDTQYF. CDR3 nucleotide sequence: TGTGCCTGGAGACAAGGACTAGCAGGATTCACAGATACGCAGTATTTT. Combining the CDR3 with reference TRBV30 and TRBJ2-3 gives the whole variable domain SQTIHQWPATLVQPVGSPLSLECTVEGTSNPNLYWYRQAAGRGLQLLFYSVGIGQISSEVPQNLSASRPQDRQFILSSKKLLLSDSGFYLCAWRQGLAGFTDTQYFGPGTRLTVL.

This chain links TRBV7-8 with TRBJ2-5; TRBD2 matches at 9 bases. The ends lost 1 base at V and 0 bases at J; junction bases unmatched: 9. Germline V gives CDR1 SGHVS, CDR2 FQNEAQ. The CDR3 contains 18 residues. The DNA for the CDR3 is TGTGCCAGCAGCTTAGGCCTCTTAGCGGGGGCGTACCAAGAGACCCAGTACTTC. Residues: CASSLGLLAGAYQETQYF.

The chain couples TRBV6-1 to TRBJ2-5; a weak D match, TRBD2 (6 bases). The CDR3 totals 15 residues. Germline loops: CDR1 MNHNS, CDR2 SASEGT. Trimming took 6 bases from V and 3 from J, leaving 17 bases between them. CDR3 region: CASRIAEETKETQYF. CDR3 sequence (DNA): TGTGCCAGCAGAATAGCGGAAGAAACTAAAGAGACCCAGTACTTC.

This sequence joins TRBV11-2 and TRBJ2-3, with 9 bases aligning to TRBD2. CDR1 and CDR2 (germline): SGHAT, FQNNGV. V dropped 3 bases and J dropped 2; count of bases not matched to a gene: 3. The CDR3 contains 15 residues. DNA of the CDR3: TGTGCCAGCAGCTTTAGCGGGGGAGCCACAGATACGCAGTATTTT. Protein sequence: CASSFSGGATDTQYF.

The rearrangement uses TRBV6-1 and TRBJ2-7; D gene unclear. Germline CDR1 is MNHNS and CDR2 is SASEGT. V was cut by 7 bases and J by 3 bases, with 13 bases left in between. The CDR3 runs to 13 residues. The CDR3 reads CASTETVVYEQYF. The CDR3 DNA sequence: TGTGCCAGCACGGAGACTGTAGTCTACGAGCAGTACTTC.

The chain combines TRBV15 with TRBJ1-2; D possibly corresponds to TRBD1 (5 bases). The CDR3 spans 14 residues. From germline, CDR1 is LNHNV and CDR2 YYDKDF (reference sequence). V dropped 2 bases and J dropped 8 bases, with 15 bases sitting between them. CDR3 amino acids: CATSRQGGAPGYTF. Here the CDR3 DNA reads TGTGCCACCAGCAGACAAGGAGGGGCGCCGGGCTACACCTTC.

The CDR3 sequence: CASSSRVYEQYF. The CDR3 nucleotides are TGTGCCAGCAGCTCCCGCGTTTACGAGCAGTACTTC. This chain joins TRBV6-5 and TRBJ2-7; D is uncertain. From germline, CDR1 is MNHEY and CDR2 SVGAGI. Trimming took off 6 bases at V and 4 bases at J, with 10 bases between the two ends. CDR3 length: 12 amino acids.

The J gene is TRBJ1-1, the V gene TRBV18; D not resolved. Germline loops: CDR1 KGHSH, CDR2 LQKENI. The CDR3 is made up of 13 amino acids. The V gene lost 3 bases and the J gene lost 3 bases, with 8 bases spanning the gap. CDR3 DNA: TGTGCCAGCTCACCGGTGGTGGACACTGAAGCTTTCTTT. It is translated as CASSPVVDTEAFF.

This chain connects TRBV6-5 to TRBJ2-3, with a possible D match to TRBD2 (6 bases). Trimming pared 1 base from V and 3 bases from J, leaving 8 bases between. The CDR3 has 14 amino acids. The germline V gene has CDR1 MNHEY and CDR2 SVGAGI. The CDR3 DNA sequence: TGTGCCAGCAGTTACTTGGGAGGAACAGATACGCAGTATTTT. This gives the protein CASSYLGGTDTQYF.

CDR3 loop: CASSPQASGAYNEQFF. DNA of the CDR3: TGTGCCAGCTCACCACAAGCTAGCGGGGCCTACAATGAGCAGTTCTTC. The V gene is TRBV18, the J gene TRBJ2-1; TRBD2 aligns across 9 bases. Trimming took 1 base from V and 2 from J; bases not matched to a gene: 3. Germline CDR1 reads KGHSH; CDR2 reads LQKENI. The CDR3 sequence is 16 residues long.

The chain recombines TRBV5-1 with TRBJ2-5; 8 nucleotides match TRBD2. The CDR3 runs to 16 residues. J lost 3 bases, V lost 7 bases, and 14 bases had no gene match. CDR1 is SGHRS, CDR2 YFSETQ, per germline. The CDR3: CASRRGSGVMEETQYF. In DNA form, the CDR3 reads TGCGCCAGCCGCCGGGGTAGCGGGGTAATGGAAGAGACCCAGTACTTC.